This TCR beta chain was sequenced during a study of T cell repertoires in cytomegalovirus infection. One entry per CDR3 protein results from TCRdb running MiXCR on the reads. Altogether about 700,000 distinct CDR3 sequences are present, roughly 33% being singletons, with the ten largest covering roughly 20%. This clonotype was seen at least ten times. What it binds is not known. The CDR3 runs to 13 residues. Germline CDR1 reads MNHNS; CDR2 reads SASEGT. The germline V and J ends were trimmed by 6 bases and 2 bases, with 8 bases remaining between them. This clonotype was obtained from a human donor in good health (CMV status not recorded). Some clones in this sample may be carry-over from other donors' samples. The chain uses TRBV6-1 and TRBJ1-5; possible D gene TRBD1, 6 bases. Specimen: cultured PBMCs, collected from culture after CMV antigen stimulation. The CDR3 spells CASRTGRNQPQHF. In nucleotides, the CDR3 is TGTGCCAGCAGGACAGGTCGCAATCAGCCCCAGCATTTT.